The 7 T cell receptor beta chains presented below share a single source sample, sequenced in a study of shared clonotypes between healthy human individuals. Generated by immunoSEQ multiplex PCR, the TCRdb table keeps only in-frame clones and is missing some. The data contain 2 million to 3 million clones, approximately 90% of them seen just once; the ten biggest clones take up 0.13% to 0.15%. The sample consisted of naive CD4+ T cells sorted from blood. Subset noted: CD45RA+ positively selected. The receptor source for this set is a man between 18 and 35 years old in good health.

The chain joins TRBV18 to TRBJ1-4; D remains unclear. Germline V CDR1 and CDR2: KGHSH, LQKENI. CDR3 length: 15 residues. Trimming shortened V by 3 bases and J by 7 bases, and 15 bases separated the two germline ends. CDR3 in DNA: TGTGCCAGCTCACCTCGACAAGGTCTCGGTGAAAAACTGTTTTTT. It encodes CASSPRQGLGEKLFF.

The rearrangement uses TRBV10-2 and TRBJ1-2; TRBD1 matches at 7 bases. Germline CDR1 WSHSY, CDR2 SAAADI. There are 14 residues in the CDR3. Trimming at V came to 7 bases and at J to 1 base, leaving 6 bases not matched to a gene. The CDR3 spells CASIRDSLNYGYTF. In DNA form, the CDR3 reads TGCGCCAGCATTAGGGACAGCCTTAACTATGGCTACACCTTC.

This clone was seen only once. This sequence joins TRBV2 and TRBJ2-2, with TRBD1 matching 7 bases. The CDR3 contains 15 residues. V lost 6 bases and J lost 0; bases outside the gene matches: 4. The germline V gene encodes CDR1 SNHLY and CDR2 FYNNEI. As DNA, the CDR3 is TGTGCCAGCAGCACGGACAGGACGAACACCGGGGAGCTGTTTTTT. Residues: CASSTDRTNTGELFF. The complete variable domain, with remaining parts taken from reference TRBV2 and TRBJ2-2, reads EPEVTQTPSHQVTQMGQEVILRCVPISNHLYFYWYRQILGQKVEFLVSFYNNEISEKSEIFDDQFSVERPDGSNFTLKIRSTKLEDSAMYFCASSTDRTNTGELFFGEGSRLTVL.

For the CDR3, the DNA is TGTGCCAGCAGCGTAGTAGACAGTCCTGGAAACACCATATATTTT. Protein product: CASSVVDSPGNTIYF. The V gene is TRBV9, the J gene TRBJ1-3; possible D gene TRBD1, 5 bases. The CDR3 has 15 amino acids. In germline, CDR1 is SGDLS, CDR2 YYNGEE. V lost 0 bases, J lost 2 bases, and 9 bases lay in between.

The chain carries TRBV30 and TRBJ1-5; D possibly corresponds to TRBD1 (6 bases). This CDR3 has 14 amino acids. CDR1 is GTSNPN, CDR2 SVGIG, per germline (reference sequence). Deletions cut 5 bases from V and 4 bases from J, with 15 bases between. CDR3 sequence (DNA): TGTGCCTGGGGGGGAGGACAGAGAAATCAGCCCCAGCATTTT. Its protein is CAWGGGQRNQPQHF.

The CDR3, as DNA: TGTGCCAGCAGTTACTCGTCCCCCACAGTTTCGGAGACCCAGTACTTC. Amino acids: CASSYSSPTVSETQYF. This chain links TRBV6-6 with TRBJ2-5; D is ambiguous. V lost 0 bases, J lost 5 bases, and 16 bases lay in between. The length of the CDR3 is 16 residues. Germline CDR1 and CDR2: MNHNY and SVGAGI (reference sequence).

This chain connects TRBV5-6 to TRBJ1-4; the D is unclear. With 0 bases removed from V and 1 base from J, the gap between germline ends came to 16 bases. The CDR3 is made up of 18 amino acids. In germline, CDR1 is SGHDT, CDR2 YYEEEE. CDR3 loop: CASSLVGWDIGTNEKLFF. CDR3 nucleotide sequence: TGTGCCAGCAGCTTGGTGGGTTGGGATATCGGAACTAATGAAAAACTGTTTTTT.